This note documents a single TCR beta chain sequence. The antigen it binds to is not known. Per-nucleotide qualities are absent, and no much larger clonotype sits a single base away. TCR beta CDR3 regions were amplified from RNA transcripts for repertoire sequencing. HTBI primers and the Qiagen OneStep RT-PCR kit were used in a first-round RT-PCR, which was followed by a second-round multiplex PCR, size selection and purification. Libraries were sequenced on an Illumina HiSeq2000 using paired-end 100 bp reads. The authors' pipeline ran thus. Reads were processed with SOAPnuke, discarding reads with adapters, uncalled bases, mean Phred below 15, or no exact constant-primer or identifier match. COPE v1.2.5 was used to merge high-quality paired reads. Each unique nucleotide sequence was defined as a clonotype, and clonotypes were aligned to IMGT TRB V, D and J references with MiTCR v1.1. Analysis was restricted to V-J combinations with a frequency above 0.0001, which covered roughly 99% of repertoires. For each V-J combination, a TCR clonal expansion and chaos score was defined as the ratio of F50 clonal expansion to chaos observed in the TCRdist matrix. Welch's t-statistics and random forest were used to reduce the features to about a dozen V-J combinations, which were then used as input to a naive Bayes classifier. The Morisita-Horn index was used to measure how similar the thyroid and blood repertoires were. TCRdb reran the public reads through fastp at Q25 and MiXCR, keeping productive beta chains. Each record represents a unique CDR3 protein, reported with the most common genes and DNA among its rows. The V and J calls were not made by the authors but by TCRdb's processing. The sample table holds around 1,000,000 distinct CDR3 sequences, of which 35% to 40% were seen once. Around 10% of the sample goes to the ten largest clones.

Hyperthyroidism patients were newly diagnosed, with disease duration under 2 months, and aged 18 to 65 years. Patients with other autoimmune diseases, uncontrolled infections, pregnancy or lactation were excluded from the study. Diagnosis was based on clinical symptoms, serum thyroxine, TRAb, thyroid ultrasound and orbital computed tomography. Trizol reagent was used to extract the total RNA, and its quality was then checked on an Agilent 2100 Bioanalyzer. V loses 9 bases of germline sequence and J loses 0 bases, and the interval between the two ends is 26 bases. The germline V gene sets CDR1 to KGHDR and CDR2 to SFDVKD. CDR3 length: 19 amino acids, cysteine to phenylalanine. Just CDR3 DNA is preserved here, 57 bases in frame from base 1. The entry originates in a study of Graves' ophthalmopathy and Graves' hyperthyroidism (dated by TCRdb to 2017 to 2018). Some background on the complete study: Hyperthyroidism was considered stable if no progression to ophthalmopathy occurred within 18 months of follow-up. The study used TCR beta repertoire signatures to distinguish Graves' ophthalmopathy from Graves' hyperthyroidism and to predict progression to ophthalmopathy. In total, some 140 blood samples were TCR-sequenced: some 40 ophthalmopathy, 80 or so hyperthyroidism and some 17 hyperthyroidism-to-ophthalmopathy patients. A discovery set of 95 to 100 patients (about 45 ophthalmopathy, approximately 58 stable hyperthyroidism) was enrolled to explore V-J signatures distinguishing ophthalmopathy from hyperthyroidism. An independent validation cohort comprised 18 hyperthyroidism patients and 17 patients who later progressed from hyperthyroidism to ophthalmopathy. In five to seven hyperthyroidism patients, T-cell repertoires of thyroid tissue and blood were compared. Once sampling was done, hyperthyroidism patients were given methimazole at a starting dose of 30 mg daily, while ophthalmopathy patients were given high-dose intravenous methylprednisolone. The research as a whole found: In cross-validation, the 13-signature model distinguished ophthalmopathy from stable hyperthyroidism with 85% to 90% sensitivity and approximately 81% specificity, and in the test set the corresponding values were 80% and 75%. Most of the expanded thyroid clonotypes with a frequency above 0.001 were also detected in blood, and it was suggested that the thyroid immune response may be reflected by blood repertoires. In validation, the model predicted ophthalmopathy progression with 55% to 71% sensitivity and 72% to 80% specificity; roughly eleven predicted patients were CT-confirmed with GO in a median of about 6.1 months. Sample size was not statistically predetermined, and group allocation was not concealed from the investigators.

Sequencing was done on a sample of peripheral blood or thyroid tissue (not recorded which). The V and J genes are TRBV24-1 and TRBJ1-3; no D gene call is confident. The TCR originated in an adult man with Graves' hyperthyroidism. Read as DNA, the sequence is TGTGCCACCCGAGATTCAACTAGTGGCGGGCAGATCTCTGGAAACACCATATATTTT. The resulting protein is CATRDSTSGGQISGNTIYF.